A single sample gave rise to the 9 T cell receptor beta chains below, sequenced in a study of blood T cell repertoires in COVID-19. Clones were read by immunoSEQ multiplex PCR, and TCRdb kept only the in-frame ones, dropping some. The sample carries approximately 360,000 clones, roughly four fifths recorded once. The specimen was PBMCs or T cells enriched from blood (not recorded which). These receptors were collected from a woman aged 45 to 65 who had recovered from COVID-19.

V is TRBV11-3 and J is TRBJ2-7; 11 bases agree with TRBD1. V lost 4 bases and J lost 3; bases outside the gene matches: 2. Germline CDR1 reads SGHNT; CDR2 reads YENEEA. The CDR3 loop spans 14 amino acids. The CDR3: CASSWTGGVYEQYF. CDR3 in DNA: TGTGCCAGCAGCTGGACAGGGGGCGTCTACGAGCAGTACTTC. The full variable domain, completed using reference TRBV11-3 and TRBJ2-7, is EAGVVQSPRYKIIEKKQPVAFWCNPISGHNTLYWYLQNLGQGPELLIRYENEEAVDDSQLPKDRFSAERLKGVDSTLKIQPAELGDSAVYLCASSWTGGVYEQYFGPGTRLTVT.

The chain couples TRBV7-8 to TRBJ1-2, with D unresolved. This CDR3 contains 13 residues. Trimming removed 5 bases at V and 1 base at J, with 8 bases between. Germline V CDR1 and CDR2: SGHVS, FQNEAQ. CDR3 sequence (DNA): TGTGCCAGCAGCGCGACAAGTAACTATGGCTACACCTTC. It codes for CASSATSNYGYTF.

A few counts support this clone. The V and J genes are TRBV5-1 and TRBJ2-7, with D possibly TRBD1 on 6 matching bases. The CDR3 contains 15 residues. Trimming stripped 4 bases from V and 6 bases from J, with 20 bases between. Germline loops: CDR1 SGHRS, CDR2 YFSETQ. This CDR3 is CASSTGPLSGVEQYF. Here the CDR3 DNA reads TGCGCCAGCAGCACGGGACCCCTGTCAGGGGTCGAGCAGTACTTC.

In DNA, the CDR3 is TGTGCCAGCAGTCCCCAGGCAGGCCAGCCCCAGCATTTT. Its protein product is CASSPQAGQPQHF. The V and J genes are TRBV2 and TRBJ1-5; D call uncertain. The CDR3 runs 13 residues. V gave up 5 bases and J gave up 7 bases, with 12 bases separating them. The germline gives CDR1 SNHLY, CDR2 FYNNEI.

The chain carries TRBV3-1 (or the pseudogene TRBV3-2) and TRBJ2-3; TRBD2 aligns across 7 bases. The germline V gene has CDR1 LGHDT and CDR2 YNNKEL (reference sequence). V trimming: 2 bases; J trimming: 5 bases; junction bases outside the gene matches: 10. CDR3 length: 16 amino acids. CDR3 DNA sequence: TGTGCCAGCAGCCAACCCCCGGGGACGGGGGGAGATACGCAGTATTTT. As protein: CASSQPPGTGGDTQYF.

The rearrangement joins TRBV9 to TRBJ2-2, with D hard to call. Trimming stripped 0 bases from V and 7 bases from J, with 13 bases between. The germline gives CDR1 SGDLS, CDR2 YYNGEE. The CDR3 runs to 15 residues. CDR3 residues: CASSVVATSDGELFF. CDR3 sequence (DNA): TGTGCCAGCAGCGTAGTGGCCACGTCCGACGGGGAGCTGTTTTTT.

In this sample, this clone turned up a few times. The rearrangement uses TRBV24-1 and TRBJ2-2; the match to TRBD1 covers 11 bases. Per the germline V gene, CDR1 is KGHDR and CDR2 is SFDVKD. Germline trimming cut 3 bases from V and 4 bases from J; bases unmatched to any gene: 15. This CDR3 comprises 20 residues. CDR3 loop: CATSDSGYRDRGFSTGELFF. CDR3 in DNA: TGTGCCACCAGTGATAGTGGCTACCGGGACAGGGGGTTTTCCACCGGGGAGCTGTTTTTT.

The chain is built from TRBV14 and TRBJ2-1; tentative D call: TRBD2 (5 bases). The V gene's germline CDR1 is SGHDN and CDR2 FVKESK. This CDR3 contains 18 residues. Trimming left V 4 bases short and J 3 bases short, with 22 bases between. CDR3: CASSPRLGEGLIYNEQFF. The CDR3 DNA reads as TGTGCCAGCAGCCCCCGCTTAGGTGAGGGCCTCATCTACAATGAGCAGTTCTTC.

This clone was picked up a small number of times. The chain employs TRBV6-6 and TRBJ2-7, with 16 bases matching TRBD2. Looked up from germline, CDR1 is MNHNY and CDR2 is SVGAGI (reference sequence). The CDR3 totals 18 residues. Unmatched junction bases numbered 13, after V lost 5 bases and J lost 6 bases. CDR3 in DNA: TGTGCCAGCAGTCCGGACACTGGGACTAGCGGGAGGGCAGTCGAGCAGTACTTC. It yields the protein CASSPDTGTSGRAVEQYF.